This TCR beta chain was recorded in a study of T cells in localized non-small cell lung cancer. Libraries were prepared by immunoSEQ multiplex PCR; TCRdb keeps only in-frame clonotypes and omits some of them. The repertoire consists of under 700 clones, with 23% occurring once and the leading ten covering over 20%. Germline CDR1 reads MGHRA; CDR2 reads YSYEKL. This CDR3 has 13 amino acids. V lost 1 base to trimming and J lost 7 bases, with 8 bases between them. J is TRBJ2-1 and V is TRBV4-1; no reliable D call. The TCR sequence derives from a woman aged 35-75 years with stage II squamous cell lung carcinoma. This specimen consisted of normal lung tissue next to the tumor, obtained before any cancer treatment. Here the CDR3 DNA reads TGCGCCAGCAGCCAAGTTGAGGCTAATGAGCAGTTCTTC. Translation gives CASSQVEANEQFF.